This T cell receptor beta chain was captured in a study of control samples from healthy donors and cancer patients. V lost 1 base and J lost 4, with 5 bases in between. CDR3 length: 12 amino acids. Germline V gene lookup returns CDR1 LGHNA and CDR2 YNFKEQ. Method: immunoSEQ multiplex PCR; TCRdb's copy keeps in-frame clones and lacks some. The sample includes some 130,000 clones, just over 90% of them seen just once. The specimen was PBMCs. The sequence derives from a man aged 50 to 60 with head and neck cancer. This chain joins TRBV4-2 and TRBJ2-7; no definite D call. This CDR3 reads CASSQGRYEQYF. The DNA of the CDR3 is TGTGCCAGCAGCCAAGGCAGGTACGAGCAGTACTTC.